These 16 T cell receptor beta chains share one sample of origin, sequenced in a study of blood T cell repertoires in COVID-19 (dated by TCRdb to 2020 to 2022). The library was obtained by the immunoSEQ multiplex PCR assay. The table was pulled from immuneACCESS by TCRdb, which kept in-frame rearrangements only. Such tables lose some clones; where checked, under half of the loss comes from unresolved V genes, and the rest has no known cause. This sample comprises 70,000 to 95,000 clones, nearly 95% of them detected only once. The ten largest clones represent 3.5% to 5% of the sample. Sequenced material: peripheral blood. These receptors were obtained from a human donor with active COVID-19. The donor label of this sample is uncertain.

In DNA form, the CDR3 reads TGTGCCAGCAGCTTTGAGACTAGCGGGTACACAGATACGCAGTATTTT. Its protein product is CASSFETSGYTDTQYF. The chain carries TRBV11-2 and TRBJ2-3, with 10 bases fitting TRBD2. The junction had 5 bases not matched to a gene; V was cut back by 3 bases and J by 2 bases. The length of the CDR3 is 16 residues. CDR1 is SGHAT and CDR2 is FQNNGV in the germline V gene.

CDR3 in DNA: TGTGCCAGCAGCTTAGGGGCAGGGGGTAACTACGAGCAGTACTTC. Its protein product is CASSLGAGGNYEQYF. The chain recombines TRBV7-6 with TRBJ2-7; 7 positions match TRBD1. Per the germline V gene, CDR1 is SGHVS and CDR2 is FNYEAQ. J gave up 3 bases and V 1 base, and 6 bases lay outside the gene matches. The CDR3 contains 15 residues.

The rearrangement links TRBV5-1 to TRBJ2-3, with 7 bases aligning to TRBD2. The CDR3 sequence is 13 residues long. J gave up 2 bases and V 7 bases, and 4 bases lay outside the gene matches. Germline loops: CDR1 SGHRS, CDR2 YFSETQ. CDR3 in DNA: TGCGCCAGCGTAGCGGGTAACACAGATACGCAGTATTTT. Translating it yields CASVAGNTDTQYF.

The CDR3 DNA sequence: TGTGCCAGCAAAGGGGGCGTTTACACTGAAGCTTTCTTT. Amino acids: CASKGGVYTEAFF. The genes are TRBV27 and TRBJ1-1, with 7 bases matching TRBD1. The junction had 5 bases not matched to a gene; V was cut back by 7 bases and J by 3 bases. Germline CDR1 reads MNHEY; CDR2 reads SMNVEV (reference sequence). The CDR3 covers 13 residues.

Comment on this clone: The junction does not match germline at one end; this may be a read error. The gene calls are TRBV11-2 and TRBJ2-7; a possible D gene is TRBD2 (5 bases). CDR1 and CDR2 from the germline V gene are SGHAT and FQNNGV. This CDR3 comprises 16 residues. CDR3 protein: CASSPPLRLPSSEQYF. CDR3 nucleotides: TGTGCCAGCAGCCCACCCCTCCGACTACCCTCCTCCGAGCAGTACTTC.

The chain recombines TRBV3-1 (or the pseudogene TRBV3-2) with TRBJ2-1; 7 bases are a match to TRBD2. The CDR3 loop spans 12 amino acids. J gave up 15 bases and V 1 base, and 6 bases lay outside the gene matches. Per germline, CDR1 LGHDT and CDR2 YNNKEL (reference sequence). CDR3 in DNA: TGTGCCAGCAGCCAAGTGGGGGGGAATCGGTTCTTC. Its protein is CASSQVGGNRFF.

The chain couples TRBV6-2 or TRBV6-3 to TRBJ1-2; TRBD1 is a possible D gene (5 bases). The CDR3 consists of 16 residues. Germline CDR1 MNHEY, CDR2 SVGEGT. V gave up 5 bases and J gave up 6 bases, with 22 bases separating them. CDR3 sequence reads: CASSTQRGLTGNGYTF. The CDR3 DNA follows: TGTGCCAGCAGTACGCAACGGGGACTAACCGGGAATGGCTACACCTTC.

The chain is built from TRBV5-1 and TRBJ2-3, with 9 bases fitting TRBD2. Trimming at V came to 0 bases and at J to 6 bases, leaving 11 bases not matched to a gene. The CDR3 totals 17 residues. Germline V gives CDR1 SGHRS, CDR2 YFSETQ. CDR3 nucleotides: TGCGCCAGCAGCTTGGGGGCTAGCGGGATGGGAGACGATACGCAGTATTTT. Amino acids: CASSLGASGMGDDTQYF.

This chain joins TRBV3-1 (or the pseudogene TRBV3-2) and TRBJ1-2, with D tentatively TRBD1 (5 bases). Between the trimmed V and J ends, which lost 3 bases and 5 bases, there was a span of 13 bases. The CDR3 totals 14 residues. Per the germline V gene, CDR1 is LGHDT and CDR2 is YNNKEL (reference sequence). CDR3 sequence reads: CASSHGGERYGYTF. As DNA, the CDR3 is TGTGCCAGCAGCCACGGGGGGGAAAGATATGGCTACACCTTC.

The chain uses TRBV19 and TRBJ2-1, with 8 nucleotides matching TRBD2. With 8 bases clipped from V and 7 bases from J, the junction kept 7 bases outside the gene matches. Germline CDR1 and CDR2: LNHDA and SQIVND (reference sequence). The CDR3 is made up of 13 amino acids. The CDR3 nucleotides are TGTGCCAGTTCGGGACTAGATCTTAATGAGCAGTTCTTC. Protein product: CASSGLDLNEQFF. Full variable domain (outside the CDR3, taken from reference TRBV19 and TRBJ2-1): DGGITQSPKYLFRKEGQNVTLSCEQNLNHDAMYWYRQDPGQGLRLIYYSQIVNDFQKGDIAEGYSVSREKKESFPLTVTSAQKNPTAFYLCASSGLDLNEQFFGPGTRLTVL.

This chain connects TRBV9 to TRBJ1-3; 7 bases map to TRBD1. V shed 3 bases and J 4 bases; nucleotides not matched to a gene: 10. This CDR3 comprises 16 residues. CDR1 and CDR2 from the germline V gene are SGDLS and YYNGEE. The CDR3, as DNA: TGTGCCAGCAGCGCACAAAGACAGGGACCAGGAAACACCATATATTTT. Translating gives CASSAQRQGPGNTIYF.

The rearrangement uses TRBV19 and TRBJ2-3, with 10 bases matching TRBD2. The CDR3 runs 13 residues. Per the germline V gene, CDR1 is LNHDA and CDR2 is SQIVND (reference sequence). The junction had 4 bases not matched to a gene; V was cut back by 9 bases and J by 4 bases. CDR3 DNA sequence: TGTGCCAGCCAGCGGGAGGGCCCAGATACGCAGTATTTT. It translates to CASQREGPDTQYF.

The chain combines TRBV4-2 with TRBJ2-2; D gene ambiguous. Per germline, CDR1 LGHNA and CDR2 YNFKEQ. This CDR3 is 12 amino acids long. V dropped 3 bases and J dropped 7 bases, with 6 bases sitting between them. CDR3 sequence: CASSHLGGELFF. The CDR3 bases are TGTGCCAGCAGCCATCTAGGCGGGGAGCTGTTTTTT.

The chain recombines TRBV5-1 with TRBJ2-7; 7 bases are shared with TRBD1. V shed 2 bases, J shed 2 bases, and the junction held 4 bases outside the gene matches. CDR1 SGHRS and CDR2 YFSETQ come from the germline V gene. The CDR3 contains 14 residues. The CDR3 DNA follows: TGCGCCAGCAGCTTCCGGGACAGCCCCTACGAGCAGTACTTC. Its translation: CASSFRDSPYEQYF.

The V call is TRBV29-1, the J call TRBJ1-2, with D uncertain. The CDR3 is made up of 15 amino acids. CDR1 and CDR2 from the germline V gene are SQVTM and ANQGSEA. Trimming left V 5 bases short and J 6 bases short, with 22 bases between. The CDR3 DNA sequence: TGCAGCGTTAAAAAAGGACTCGCTGAAAGTGATGGCTACACCTTC. Protein sequence: CSVKKGLAESDGYTF.

The chain couples TRBV29-1 to TRBJ2-1, with 9 bases identical to TRBD2. Germline trimming cut 7 bases from V and 9 bases from J; bases unmatched to any gene: 13. The CDR3 is 14 residues long. Germline V gene data show CDR1 as SQVTM and CDR2 as ANQGSEA. The DNA for the CDR3 is TGCAGCGCCCCTAGGCCGGGACTAGCTGGTGAGCAGTTCTTC. Translating gives CSAPRPGLAGEQFF.